The 25 T cell receptor beta chains given below trace back to one sample, sequenced in a study of blood T cell repertoires in COVID-19. Profiling relied on immunoSEQ multiplex PCR, and the TCRdb table lists in-frame clones only, not all of them. The repertoire holds roughly 160,000 clones, approximately 87% seen once, with about 9.3% in the top ten. The sample was peripheral blood. These TCRs come from a woman in her 70s with COVID-19, enrolled during active disease.

The chain couples TRBV5-5 to TRBJ2-7; a possible D gene is TRBD1 (6 bases). In germline, CDR1 is SGHKS, CDR2 YYEKEE (reference sequence). There are 14 residues in the CDR3. The V end was cut by 1 base, the J end by 0 bases, with 8 bases between. The CDR3 sequence: CASSLTGSSYEQYF. In nucleotides, the CDR3 is TGTGCCAGCAGCTTGACAGGGAGCTCCTACGAGCAGTACTTC.

This chain connects TRBV5-1 to TRBJ1-5, with D perhaps matching TRBD1 (6 bases). Germline CDR1 is SGHRS and CDR2 is YFSETQ. The CDR3 has 16 residues. Between the trimmed V and J ends, which lost 0 bases and 6 bases, there was a span of 16 bases. CDR3 loop: CASSLGPGEEGQPQHF. The CDR3 nucleotides read TGCGCCAGCAGCTTGGGGCCAGGGGAAGAAGGTCAGCCCCAGCATTTT.

J is TRBJ2-1 and V is TRBV7-9, with D perhaps TRBD1 (6 bases). The CDR3 consists of 13 residues. Deletions cut 8 bases from V and 7 bases from J, with 15 bases between. CDR1 SEHNR and CDR2 FQNEAQ come from the germline V gene (reference sequence). The CDR3 loop reads CASLLIQGNEQFF. DNA of the CDR3: TGTGCCAGCCTCCTCATACAGGGAAATGAGCAGTTCTTC. The whole variable domain, remainder taken from reference TRBV7-9 and TRBJ2-1, is DTGVSQNPRHKITKRGQNVTFRCDPISEHNRLYWYRQTLGQGPEFLTYFQNEAQLEKSRLLSDRFSAERPKGSFSTLEIQRTEQGDSAMYLCASLLIQGNEQFFGPGTRLTVL.

This chain links TRBV19 with TRBJ2-3; 10 bases map to TRBD2. J was trimmed by 4 bases and V by 1 base; bases with no gene match: 11. Germline V lookup: CDR1 LNHDA, CDR2 SQIVND (reference sequence). This CDR3 is 18 amino acids long. The CDR3 coding sequence is TGTGCCAGTAGTATAGTGCCAGCGGGGGGGCCCCTCGCAGATACGCAGTATTTT. Amino acids: CASSIVPAGGPLADTQYF.

The gene calls are TRBV28 and TRBJ1-2; TRBD1 agrees at 8 bases. The CDR3 is 11 amino acids. Germline assignment: CDR1 MDHEN and CDR2 SYDVKM. After removal of 9 bases from V and 7 bases from J, the junction contained 4 bases not matched to a gene. The CDR3 is CASQGAVGYTF. CDR3 nucleotides: TGTGCCAGTCAGGGGGCAGTTGGCTACACCTTC.

This sequence joins TRBV28 and TRBJ2-1; tentatively, D is TRBD1 (5 bases). V gave up 6 bases and J gave up 1 base, with 28 bases separating them. The CDR3 spans 20 residues. Germline loops: CDR1 MDHEN, CDR2 SYDVKM. CDR3 in DNA: TGTGCCAGCAGCCCTCAAGGGGTTGTTTACCCCTTTAGGTCCTACAATGAGCAGTTCTTC. Translation gives CASSPQGVVYPFRSYNEQFF.

The rearrangement joins TRBV30 to TRBJ1-3; D not resolved. Germline values: CDR1 GTSNPN, CDR2 SVGIG (reference sequence). Trimming removed 2 bases from V and 0 bases from J, with 11 bases in between. This CDR3 comprises 15 residues. The CDR3 coding sequence is TGTGCCTGGAGTAAGGTGGAGTCCTCTGGAAACACCATATATTTT. This encodes CAWSKVESSGNTIYF.

The V gene is TRBV28, the J gene TRBJ1-5, with 10 bases matching TRBD1. Germline lookup yields CDR1 MDHEN and CDR2 SYDVKM. The ends lost 1 base at V and 5 bases at J; junction bases unmatched: 5. CDR3 length: 16 amino acids. CDR3 nucleotide sequence: TGTGCCAGCAGTTTATTCGGACAGGGGGGGGATCAGCCCCAGCATTTT. Its translation: CASSLFGQGGDQPQHF.

This clone turned up a few times. The chain recombines TRBV5-6 with TRBJ1-6; D is uncertain. This CDR3 has 12 amino acids. Germline V gene data show CDR1 as SGHDT and CDR2 as YYEEEE. V gave up 1 base and J gave up 9 bases, with 5 bases separating them. The CDR3 sequence: CASSLLSSPLHF. CDR3 DNA: TGTGCCAGCAGCTTGCTTAGTTCACCCCTCCACTTT.

The chain joins TRBV27 to TRBJ1-1; no clear D. Germline V gene data show CDR1 as MNHEY and CDR2 as SMNVEV (reference sequence). This CDR3 has 15 amino acids. With 6 bases removed from V and 0 bases from J, the gap between germline ends came to 14 bases. In DNA form, the CDR3 reads TGTGCCAGCAGATTAACCTCGGTCATGAACACTGAAGCTTTCTTT. Translation: CASRLTSVMNTEAFF.

This chain connects TRBV5-1 to TRBJ2-3; 10 nucleotides line up with TRBD2. After removal of 0 bases from V and 4 bases from J, the junction contained 8 bases not matched to a gene. The CDR3 is 17 residues long. Germline assignment: CDR1 SGHRS and CDR2 YFSETQ. CDR3 sequence: CASSLEAGLAGADTQYF. The CDR3 DNA is TGCGCCAGCAGCTTGGAGGCAGGGCTAGCGGGGGCAGATACGCAGTATTTT.

This clone was detected a few times. The J gene is TRBJ1-5, the V gene TRBV24-1; D perhaps matches TRBD1 (6 bases). Between the trimmed V and J ends, which lost 9 bases and 0 bases, there was a span of 14 bases. The CDR3 consists of 15 residues. Germline V CDR1 and CDR2: KGHDR, SFDVKD. CDR3 amino acids: CATRQDLYSNQPQHF. CDR3 nucleotide sequence: TGTGCCACCCGACAGGACCTTTATAGCAATCAGCCCCAGCATTTT.

This sequence joins TRBV11-2 and TRBJ2-5; 8 bases line up with TRBD2. This CDR3 has 14 residues. Germline loops: CDR1 SGHAT, CDR2 FQNNGV. With 0 bases clipped from V and 7 bases from J, the junction kept 4 bases outside the gene matches. CDR3 in amino acids: CASSLDFLAGTQYF. The CDR3 coding sequence is TGTGCCAGCAGCTTAGATTTTCTAGCGGGGACCCAGTACTTC.

This clone was seen only once. The chain carries TRBV6-6 and TRBJ2-7; D is uncertain. This CDR3 has 17 residues. CDR1 is MNHNY and CDR2 is SVGAGI in the germline V gene (reference sequence). With 5 bases removed from V and 3 bases from J, the gap between germline ends came to 23 bases. CDR3 protein: CASSHSIAVRDLYEQYF. The CDR3 DNA reads as TGTGCCAGCAGTCATTCCATAGCTGTACGCGATCTCTACGAGCAGTACTTC.

The J gene is TRBJ1-5, the V gene TRBV19; 10 positions match TRBD1. J lost 5 bases, V lost 3 bases, and 7 bases had no gene match. The CDR3 has 16 residues. Germline V gives CDR1 LNHDA, CDR2 SQIVND (reference sequence). The CDR3, as DNA: TGTGCCAGTAGTATGTGGCGACAGGGGGCGGATCAGCCCCAGCATTTT. Protein product: CASSMWRQGADQPQHF.

The chain has TRBV18 and TRBJ1-4; tentatively, D is TRBD1 (6 bases). This CDR3 has 16 amino acids. Trimming pared 4 bases from V and 2 bases from J, leaving 14 bases between. The germline V gene has CDR1 KGHSH and CDR2 LQKENI. The CDR3 region has the DNA TGTGCCAGCTCACTCACATCAGGGGTTACTAATGAAAAACTGTTTTTT. This translates into CASSLTSGVTNEKLFF.

The V and J genes are TRBV2 and TRBJ1-4; no definite D call. Trimming removed 6 bases at V and 8 bases at J, with 16 bases between. Germline V gene lookup returns CDR1 SNHLY and CDR2 FYNNEI. This CDR3 has 14 residues. The CDR3 loop is CASSGPGAREKLFF. In DNA form, the CDR3 reads TGTGCCAGCAGCGGCCCAGGTGCCAGGGAAAAACTGTTTTTT. Full variable domain (rest looked up from reference TRBV2 and TRBJ1-4): EPEVTQTPSHQVTQMGQEVILRCVPISNHLYFYWYRQILGQKVEFLVSFYNNEISEKSEIFDDQFSVERPDGSNFTLKIRSTKLEDSAMYFCASSGPGAREKLFFGSGTQLSVL.

This clone was seen more than once but under ten times. The chain recombines TRBV7-2 with TRBJ2-1; D is possibly TRBD1 (5 bases). The CDR3 has 11 residues. CDR1 is SGHTA, CDR2 FQGNSA, per germline. Trimming left V 6 bases short and J 10 bases short, with 10 bases between. CDR3 bases: TGTGCCAGCAGTTCAGGGTACGAGCAGTTCTTC. It encodes CASSSGYEQFF.

Regarding this clone: Relative to the germline gene, one junction end is altered; a read error may explain this. V and J are TRBV5-1 and TRBJ1-3; weak D call: TRBD1 (5 bases). The germline CDR1 and CDR2 sequences are SGHRS and YFSETQ. This CDR3 contains 16 residues. The CDR3 bases are TGCGCCAGCAGTTTGGGGGGACTAAACTCTGGAAACACCATATATTTT. It translates to CASSLGGLNSGNTIYF.

The genes are TRBV6-5 and TRBJ2-3; 8 positions match TRBD2. The CDR3 covers 15 residues. J was trimmed by 7 bases and V by 6 bases; bases with no gene match: 12. Germline CDR1 reads MNHEY; CDR2 reads SVGAGI. CDR3: CASSPGGAGGYTQYF. The DNA for the CDR3 is TGTGCCAGCAGCCCCGGTGGGGCGGGGGGCTATACGCAGTATTTT.

V and J are TRBV7-2 and TRBJ1-2, with 8 bases aligning to TRBD1. Germline V lookup: CDR1 SGHTA, CDR2 FQGNSA. The CDR3 totals 15 residues. Trimming at V came to 5 bases and at J to 8 bases, leaving 13 bases not matched to a gene. CDR3 DNA: TGTGCCAGCAGCCCGCCAGGACAGGGAACTGGCGGCTACACCTTC. Translated: CASSPPGQGTGGYTF.

This sequence joins TRBV25-1 and TRBJ1-5, with 9 bases that match TRBD1. Per germline, CDR1 MGHDK and CDR2 SYGVNS. The trim removed 9 bases at V and 3 bases at J, leaving 12 bases unmatched. This CDR3 has 16 amino acids. In nucleotides, the CDR3 is TGTGCCAGATCCAAGCGGGGACAGGGAAACAATCAGCCCCAGCATTTT. Translating it yields CARSKRGQGNNQPQHF.

The chain carries TRBV4-1 and TRBJ1-6; 9 bases are a match to TRBD1. Per the germline V gene, CDR1 is MGHRA and CDR2 is YSYEKL. This CDR3 spans 15 amino acids. Trimming at V came to 4 bases and at J to 9 bases, leaving 7 bases not matched to a gene. The CDR3 DNA reads TGCGCCAGCAGCCTGGACAGGGGAAGATTTTCACCCCTCCACTTT. It yields the protein CASSLDRGRFSPLHF.

J is TRBJ2-7 and V is TRBV5-4; 11 bases match TRBD1. The J segment lost 5 bases and the V segment lost 7 bases, leaving 8 bases of the junction unmatched. Germline assignment: CDR1 SGHNT and CDR2 YYREEE (reference sequence). The CDR3 sequence is 14 residues long. The CDR3 is CASARDRGSHEQYF. The CDR3 nucleotides are TGTGCCAGCGCGCGGGACAGGGGGTCCCACGAGCAGTACTTC.

The chain is built from TRBV21-1 and TRBJ1-2; the table's TRBD1 call for D was not verified on the DNA. TRBV21-1 is a listed pseudogene. This CDR3 region has 17 residues. CDR3 sequence (DNA): TGTGCCAGCAGCAATTTCCCGGGACAGCGGAAAGTCTATGGCTACACCTTC. Residues: CASSNFPGQRKVYGYTF.